This paragraph covers one TCR beta chain sequence. This clone occurred once. No cognate antigen has been identified for it. No base-level quality is on record; no much larger clone is a single base apart. The cohort comprised fewer than 35 patients with locally advanced or metastatic urothelial carcinoma treated at Memorial Sloan Kettering on a trial protocol. Peripheral blood mononuclear cells were collected pretreatment and during treatment, with between 1 and 8 total time points per patient. The Qiagen DNeasy Blood extraction kit was used to purify genomic DNA from total PBMCs and tumor samples. PBMCs were collected pretreatment and during treatment, and were isolated and stored as previously described. To estimate absolute template abundance from read counts, synthetic TCR analog templates were spiked into each PCR. The immunoSEQ assay was used to amplify TCRbeta CDR3 regions from genomic DNA with bias-controlled V and J gene primers. Sequencing of rearranged TCRbeta segments was done at approximately 20X coverage. The authors processed their data as follows. Sequencing errors were corrected by clustering and CDR3s were annotated against IMGT to assign V, D and J genes. Downstream analyses used only productive TCRbeta rearrangements and left out out-of-frame or stop-codon sequences. Clonality was calculated as one minus the Shannon entropy normalized by the log of the number of unique productive sequences. Clones differing between time points or between blood and tumor were identified by Fisher's exact test with Benjamini-Hochberg correction at adjusted p below 0.01. TCRdb retrieved this table from immuneACCESS and kept in-frame rearrangements only. Not all clones are present; in checked studies, unresolved V genes account for under half, and no reason is known for the remainder. Clone size and V and J calls were adopted from that table, with D and trimming inferred from the DNA. Present in this sample are roughly 43,000 clones, around 84% of which were seen just once. In total, the top ten clones hold approximately 2.9% of the sample.

Including the terminal cysteine and phenylalanine, the CDR3 comprises 15 residues. The only DNA kept is the CDR3, 45 bases in frame from the first base. After removal of 5 bases from V and 4 bases from J, the junction retains 7 bases not matched to a gene. Per the germline V gene, MDHEN is the CDR1 and SYDVKM is the CDR2. This entry belongs to a study of PD-L1 blockade in urothelial cancer (dated by TCRdb to between 2016 and 2019). Study-wide context: Every patient began therapy in 2014 and was given atezolizumab 1,200 mg intravenously every 3 weeks. About 85% of the roughly 30 patients were males with bladder-origin urothelial cancer, and about two thirds of the roughly 30 reported a prior smoking history. Patients had an ECOG performance status of 0 or 1 and had received between 0 and 3 prior chemotherapy regimens. Blood samples were analyzed 3 weeks after the start of treatment (second dose) and 6 weeks after the start of treatment. Blood samples gave median yields of approximately 130,000 T cells and 82,636 unique TCRs, along with a median clonality of around 0.075. An exploratory multi-omic analysis was conducted of the somatic, immune and clinical correlates of response to PD-L1 blockade with atezolizumab in urothelial cancer. TCR sequencing covered pretreatment tumor samples and matched, serially collected peripheral blood taken before and after atezolizumab treatment. Durable clinical benefit was defined as a progression-free survival longer than 6 months, and TCR features were additionally tested against progression-free survival and overall survival. In the same patients who had TCR sequencing, pretreatment tumors also underwent whole exome sequencing and RNA sequencing. Durable clinical benefit was achieved by nine patients but not by the remaining 20. Pretreatment blood TCR-seq was available for about 27 patients, at least one posttreatment blood collection was obtained for 25 or so patients, and tumor TCR-seq was available for 25 or so patients.

What the authors observed across the whole study: A pretreatment peripheral blood TCR clonality below the median was linked to improved progression-free and overall survival. Greater expansion of tumor-associated TCR clones in peripheral blood 3 weeks after the start of treatment was observed in patients with durable benefit (n of about 20, p = 0.022). Because the sample size was small (n ≈ 31) and many exploratory analyses were performed, the results are intended to be hypothesis-generating.

The receptor was isolated from a man between 65 and 80 years old with urothelial cancer. The rearranged segments are TRBV28 and TRBJ1-1; 10 central nucleotides agree with TRBD1. The sample consisted of PBMCs, taken around atezolizumab (anti-PD-L1) treatment. The CDR3 protein sequence reads: CASSRGDRGGTEAFF. In nucleotides, the sequence is TGTGCCAGCAGTCGAGGGGACAGGGGTGGCACTGAAGCTTTCTTT.